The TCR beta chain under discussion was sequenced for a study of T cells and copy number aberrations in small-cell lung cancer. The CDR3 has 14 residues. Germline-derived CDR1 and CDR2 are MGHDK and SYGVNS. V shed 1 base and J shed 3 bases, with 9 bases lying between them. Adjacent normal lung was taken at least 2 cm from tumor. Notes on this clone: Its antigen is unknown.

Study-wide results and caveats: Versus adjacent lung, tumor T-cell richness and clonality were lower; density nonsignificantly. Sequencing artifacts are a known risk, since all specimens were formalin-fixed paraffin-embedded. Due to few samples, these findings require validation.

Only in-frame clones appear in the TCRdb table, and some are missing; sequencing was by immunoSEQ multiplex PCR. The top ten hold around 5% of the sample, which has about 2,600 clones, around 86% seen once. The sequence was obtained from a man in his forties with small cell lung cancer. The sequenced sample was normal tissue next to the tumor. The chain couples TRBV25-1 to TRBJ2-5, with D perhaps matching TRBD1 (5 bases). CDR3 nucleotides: TGTGCCAGCAGTGAATGGGGCAGGGAAGAGACCCAGTACTTC. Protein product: CASSEWGREETQYF.